This section outlines one T cell receptor beta chain sequence together with its context. The CDR3 totals 13 residues. Trimming left V 6 bases short and J 0 bases short, with 6 bases between. Germline V gene sequence: CDR1 SNHLY, CDR2 FYNNEI. The data were taken from a study of shared clonotypes between healthy human individuals. About the research overall: Sampling drew on donors who were two women and three men aged 18 to 49.

Assay execution took place at the deep level. The authors split each subset's genomic DNA evenly across several immunoSEQ plates. This table comes from immunoSEQ multiplex PCR, and its TCRdb copy is limited to in-frame clones, with some not included. Of 2 million to 3 million clones listed, roughly 93% are singletons. Sequencing was performed on naive CD4+ T cells from PBMCs. Subset of the sample: CD45RA+ positively selected. This rearrangement joins TRBV2 to TRBJ1-5; no firm D call. The sequence came from a man between 18 and 29 years old in good health. Some clones in this sample may be carry-over from other donors' samples. The CDR3 region is CASSLLSNQPQHF. CDR3 coding DNA: TGTGCCAGCAGCCTACTTAGCAATCAGCCCCAGCATTTT.